This TCR beta chain came from a study of Graves' ophthalmopathy and Graves' hyperthyroidism. Study as a whole: No treatment had been given when peripheral blood was collected at initial diagnosis.

The study amplified TCR beta CDR3 regions using RNA transcripts. Scientists carried out first-round RT-PCR using HTBI primers and then a second-round multiplex PCR. TCRdb analysed the multiplex PCR reads with MiXCR anew, one entry per CDR3 protein. The sample has 260,000 or so distinct CDR3 sequences, 45% to 55% seen once; the top ten hold around 43%. Remarks on this clonotype: At one end the junction does not follow the germline gene, possibly because of a read error.

The sequence derives from an adult man with Graves' ophthalmopathy. Sequencing was done on a sample of peripheral blood.

The CDR3 sequence is CASSLDGNTEALF. CDR3 in DNA: TGTGCCAGCAGCTTAGACGGGAACACTGAAGCTCTCTTT. V usage is TRBV7-2 and J usage is TRBJ1-1; D is ambiguous. CDR1 is SGHTA, CDR2 FQGNSA, per germline. The CDR3 has 13 residues.